What follows is one T cell receptor (beta chain) and its context. The data derive from a study of shared clonotypes between healthy human individuals. Germline loops: CDR1 MDHEN, CDR2 SYDVKM. V was pared by 5 bases and J by 5 bases, with 21 bases between. CDR3 length equals 16 residues. Naive CD8 populations comprised CD45RO-negative cells positively selected for CCR7, excluding terminally differentiated effector memory CD45RA+ cells. A deep-level run was used for the assay. Study processing details: ImmunoSEQ junction-only sequences lacked quality scores, so their filtering differed. Profiled with immunoSEQ multiplex PCR; TCRdb holds only in-frame clones, not every one. D and trimming were read from the DNA, whereas the V and J calls and clone size are those reported in that table. The sample includes some 2,100,000 clones, approximately 94% of them seen just once.

The TCR was taken from a man aged 18 to 29 in good health. Some clones in this sample may be carry-over from other donors' samples. The chain links TRBV28 to TRBJ2-5, with D tentatively TRBD2 (5 bases). The specimen was naive CD8+ T cells from PBMCs. CDR3 coding DNA: TGTGCCAGCAGTCCGGACTTGGCGAAAACTCGGGAGACCCAGTACTTC. This sequence encodes CASSPDLAKTRETQYF.